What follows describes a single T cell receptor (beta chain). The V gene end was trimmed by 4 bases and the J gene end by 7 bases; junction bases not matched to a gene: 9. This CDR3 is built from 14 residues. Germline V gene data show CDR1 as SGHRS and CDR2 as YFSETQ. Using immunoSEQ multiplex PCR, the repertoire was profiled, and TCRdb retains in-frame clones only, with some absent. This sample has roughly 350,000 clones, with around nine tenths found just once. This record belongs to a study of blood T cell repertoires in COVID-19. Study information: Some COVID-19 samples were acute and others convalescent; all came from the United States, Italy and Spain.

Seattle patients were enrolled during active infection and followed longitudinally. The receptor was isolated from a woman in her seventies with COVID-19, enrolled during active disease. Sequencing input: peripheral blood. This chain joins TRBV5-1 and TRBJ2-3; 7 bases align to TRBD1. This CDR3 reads CASSGETGMNTQYF. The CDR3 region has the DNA TGCGCCAGCAGCGGGGAGACAGGGATGAATACGCAGTATTTT.